At least ten counts were recorded for the clone carrying this T cell receptor beta chain. Its antigen remains unknown. The sample originates from a study of T-cell reconstitution after alpha-beta-depleted transplantation in children. Findings and limits, study-wide: Diversity and T-cell counts at one year after transplant derived mostly from new T cells. By about two months after transplant, alpha-beta T cells reportedly arose from several hundred graft clones that had expanded.

The TCRbeta library incorporated unique molecular identifiers. TCRdb called the PCR reads again in MiXCR, with one record for every CDR3 protein. This sample has around 700,000 distinct CDR3 sequences, with about an eighth found just once. CDR3 size: 14 residues. After removal of 5 bases from V and 7 bases from J, the junction contained 6 bases not matched to a gene. The sample here was PBMCs, taken before TCRalphabeta/CD19-depleted stem cell transplant. The TCR was taken from a girl aged 2-10 years with congenital amegakaryocytic thrombocytopenia, due to receive a stem cell transplant. The chain couples TRBV12-3 or TRBV12-4 to TRBJ2-1; the match to TRBD2 covers 9 bases. The CDR3 sequence is CASSTQGLANEQFF. CDR3 DNA: TGTGCCAGCAGTACCCAAGGACTAGCGAATGAGCAGTTCTTC.